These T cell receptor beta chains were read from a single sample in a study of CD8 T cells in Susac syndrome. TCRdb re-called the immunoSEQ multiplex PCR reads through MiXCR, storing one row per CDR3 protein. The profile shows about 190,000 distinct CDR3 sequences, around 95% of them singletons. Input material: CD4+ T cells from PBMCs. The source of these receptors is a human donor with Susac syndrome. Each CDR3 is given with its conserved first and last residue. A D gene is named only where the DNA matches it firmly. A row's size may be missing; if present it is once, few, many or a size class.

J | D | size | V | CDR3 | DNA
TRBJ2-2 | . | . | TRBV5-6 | CASSGRASGELFF | TGTGCCAGCAGCGGCAGGGCGAGCGGGGAGCTGTTTTTT
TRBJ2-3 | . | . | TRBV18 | CASSPTRDSTDTQYF | TGTGCCAGCTCACCTACTAGAGATAGCACAGATACGCAGTATTTT
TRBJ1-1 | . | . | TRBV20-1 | CSVEGNTEAFF | TGCAGTGTAGAGGGGAACACTGAAGCTTTCTTT
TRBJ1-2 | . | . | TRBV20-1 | CSADYGQTYGYTF | TGCAGTGCTGACTATGGGCAGACCTATGGCTACACCTTC
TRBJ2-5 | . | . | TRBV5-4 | CASSLVQRLETQYF | TGTGCCAGCAGCTTGGTGCAGCGGTTAGAGACCCAGTACTTC
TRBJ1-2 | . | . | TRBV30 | CAWSVGDGYTF | TGTGCCTGGAGTGTTGGTGATGGCTACACCTTC
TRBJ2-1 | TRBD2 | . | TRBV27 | CASRERGGAYNEQFF | TGTGCCAGCAGGGAGCGGGGGGGTGCCTACAATGAGCAGTTCTTC
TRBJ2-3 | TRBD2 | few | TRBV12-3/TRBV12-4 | CASSSLRGGTDTQYF | TGTGCCAGCAGTTCCCTTCGGGGGGGCACAGATACGCAGTATTTT
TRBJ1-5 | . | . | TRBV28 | CASTPPGRTQPQHF | TGTGCCAGCACCCCACCTGGGCGTACTCAGCCCCAGCATTTT
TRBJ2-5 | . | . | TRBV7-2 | CASSLVGFGQGETQYF | TGTGCCAGCAGCTTAGTGGGGTTTGGGCAAGGAGAGACCCAGTACTTC
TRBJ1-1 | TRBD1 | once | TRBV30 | CAWSVKTGGYTEAFF | TGTGCCTGGAGTGTAAAAACAGGGGGCTACACTGAAGCTTTCTTT
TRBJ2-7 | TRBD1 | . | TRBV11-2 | CASSGTRDRVSEQYF | TGTGCCAGCAGCGGGACTCGGGACAGGGTTTCCGAGCAGTACTTC
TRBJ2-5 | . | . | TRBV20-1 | CSAREWNRKETQYF | TGCAGTGCTAGAGAATGGAACAGAAAAGAGACCCAGTACTTC
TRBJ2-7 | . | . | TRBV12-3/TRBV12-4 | CASSFTGLYEQYF | TGTGCCAGCAGTTTTACAGGGTTATACGAGCAGTACTTC
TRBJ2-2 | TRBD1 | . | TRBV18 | CASSPRSGGSTGELFF | TGTGCCAGCTCACCCCGGTCAGGGGGTTCCACCGGGGAGCTGTTTTTT
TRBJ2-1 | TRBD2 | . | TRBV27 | CASSGGPLAGGVNEQFF | TGTGCCAGCAGTGGAGGACCACTAGCGGGGGGTGTAAATGAGCAGTTCTTC
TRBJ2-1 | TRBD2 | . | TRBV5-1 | CASSIGLAGGQNEQFF | TGCGCCAGCAGCATCGGACTAGCGGGGGGGCAGAATGAGCAGTTCTTC
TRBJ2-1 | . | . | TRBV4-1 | CASSHLGVGQFF | TGCGCCAGCAGCCATTTGGGTGTTGGACAGTTCTTC
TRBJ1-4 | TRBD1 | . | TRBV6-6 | CASSGQGSAANEKLFF | TGTGCCAGCAGCGGACAGGGCTCCGCGGCTAATGAAAAACTGTTTTTT
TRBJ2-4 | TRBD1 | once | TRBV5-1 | CASSLGGTDLAKNIQYF | TGCGCCAGCAGCTTGGGGGGGACAGATCTAGCCAAAAACATTCAGTACTTC
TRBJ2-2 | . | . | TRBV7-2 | CASSLLQGPGELFF | TGTGCCAGCAGCTTACTACAGGGACCCGGGGAGCTGTTTTTT
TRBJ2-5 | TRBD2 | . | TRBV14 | CASSPGGATQETQYF | TGTGCCAGCAGCCCCGGGGGGGCGACACAAGAGACCCAGTACTTC
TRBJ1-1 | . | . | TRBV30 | CAWSTSGIRNTEAFF | TGTGCCTGGAGTACGTCCGGGATACGGAACACTGAAGCTTTCTTT
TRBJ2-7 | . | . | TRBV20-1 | CSARELQDYEQYF | TGCAGTGCTAGGGAATTACAGGACTACGAGCAGTACTTC
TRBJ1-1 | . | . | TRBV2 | CASSEGGVGNLEAFF | TGTGCCAGCAGTGAAGGGGGGGTGGGTAACCTTGAAGCTTTCTTT
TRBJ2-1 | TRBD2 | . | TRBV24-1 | CATTKLAGGYNEQFF | TGTGCCACCACCAAGCTAGCGGGGGGTTACAATGAGCAGTTCTTC
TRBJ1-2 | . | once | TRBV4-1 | CASSQMQTYGYTF | TGCGCCAGCAGCCAGATGCAGACCTATGGCTACACCTTC
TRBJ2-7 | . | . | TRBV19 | CASSAGTGTFFSYEQYF | TGTGCCAGTAGTGCAGGAACAGGGACTTTTTTTTCCTACGAGCAGTACTTC
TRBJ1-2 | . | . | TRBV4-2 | CASSQDITAGRWYGYTF | TGTGCCAGCAGCCAAGATATAACCGCAGGGAGATGGTATGGCTACACCTTC
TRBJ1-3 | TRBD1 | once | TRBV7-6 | CASSDRTGDDTIYF | TGTGCCAGCAGTGACCGGACAGGGGATGACACCATATATTTT
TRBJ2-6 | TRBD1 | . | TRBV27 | CASKLIGTGRSGANVLTF | TGTGCCAGCAAACTAATAGGGACAGGTCGCTCTGGGGCCAACGTCCTGACTTTC
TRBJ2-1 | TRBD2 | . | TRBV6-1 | CASRVSGGRFHNEQFF | TGTGCCAGCAGGGTTTCGGGGGGGCGGTTCCACAATGAGCAGTTCTTC
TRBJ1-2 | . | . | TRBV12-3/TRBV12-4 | CASSLGGKVGYGYTF | TGTGCCAGCAGTTTAGGGGGCAAGGTGGGGTATGGCTACACCTTC
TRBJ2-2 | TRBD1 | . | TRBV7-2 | CASSLGTGDQGELFF | TGTGCCAGCAGCTTAGGTACAGGGGATCAAGGGGAGCTGTTTTTT
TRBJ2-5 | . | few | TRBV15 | CATSMDTGKETQYF | TGTGCCACCTCTATGGACACGGGGAAAGAGACCCAGTACTTC
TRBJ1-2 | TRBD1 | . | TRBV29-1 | CSVETGTGNGYTF | TGCAGCGTTGAAACCGGGACAGGGAATGGCTACACCTTC
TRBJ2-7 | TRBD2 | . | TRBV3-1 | CASSHPPQRGWSYEQYF | TGTGCCAGCAGCCACCCCCCCCAGCGGGGGTGGTCCTACGAGCAGTACTTC
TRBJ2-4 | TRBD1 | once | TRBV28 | CASSLGGRLAKNIQYF | TGTGCCAGCAGTCTAGGGGGCCGTCTAGCCAAAAACATTCAGTACTTC
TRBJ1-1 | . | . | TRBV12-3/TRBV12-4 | CASSLHSGTEAFF | TGTGCCAGCAGTTTGCACAGTGGAACTGAAGCTTTCTTT
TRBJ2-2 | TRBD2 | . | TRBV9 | CASSFGTTPDTGELFF | TGTGCCAGCAGCTTCGGGACTACTCCCGACACCGGGGAGCTGTTTTTT
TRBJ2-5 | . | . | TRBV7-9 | CASSFPGPRRGETQYF | TGTGCCAGCAGCTTCCCGGGACCCCGGAGGGGAGAGACCCAGTACTTC
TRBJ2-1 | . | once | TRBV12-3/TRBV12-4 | CASTDGPPYNEQFF | TGTGCCAGCACTGACGGGCCTCCCTACAATGAGCAGTTCTTC
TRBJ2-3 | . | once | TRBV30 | CAWSVLADTQYF | TGTGCCTGGAGTGTACTGGCAGATACGCAGTATTTT
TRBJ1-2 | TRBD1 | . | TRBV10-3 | CATQQGSGGYTF | TGTGCCACGCAACAGGGGTCGGGTGGCTACACCTTC
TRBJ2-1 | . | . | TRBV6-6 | CASSYGLKQFF | TGTGCCAGCAGTTACGGGTTGAAGCAGTTCTTC
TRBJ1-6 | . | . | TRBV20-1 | CSAREGTASPLHF | TGCAGTGCTAGAGAAGGGACGGCATCACCCCTCCACTTT
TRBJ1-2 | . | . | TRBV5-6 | CASSLAGARHVRTF | TGTGCCAGCAGCTTGGCGGGGGCACGACACGTCCGCACCTTC
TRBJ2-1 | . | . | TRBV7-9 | CASSLGGLYNEQFF | TGTGCCAGCAGCCTGGGGGGTCTCTACAATGAGCAGTTCTTC
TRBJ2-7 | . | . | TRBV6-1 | CASSEAAQDYEQYF | TGTGCCAGCAGTGAAGCGGCGCAGGATTACGAGCAGTACTTC
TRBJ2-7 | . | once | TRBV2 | CASSADRNYEQYF | TGTGCCAGCAGTGCCGACAGAAACTACGAGCAGTACTTC
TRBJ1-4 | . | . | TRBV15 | CATRGVRTFNEKLFF | TGTGCCACCAGGGGGGTGCGGACGTTCAATGAAAAACTGTTTTTT
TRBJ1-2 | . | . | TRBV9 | CASSAHIDYGYTF | TGTGCCAGCAGCGCCCACATAGACTATGGCTACACCTTC
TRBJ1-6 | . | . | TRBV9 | CASRGGLNNSPLHF | TGTGCCAGCAGGGGGGGACTGAATAATTCACCCCTCCACTTT